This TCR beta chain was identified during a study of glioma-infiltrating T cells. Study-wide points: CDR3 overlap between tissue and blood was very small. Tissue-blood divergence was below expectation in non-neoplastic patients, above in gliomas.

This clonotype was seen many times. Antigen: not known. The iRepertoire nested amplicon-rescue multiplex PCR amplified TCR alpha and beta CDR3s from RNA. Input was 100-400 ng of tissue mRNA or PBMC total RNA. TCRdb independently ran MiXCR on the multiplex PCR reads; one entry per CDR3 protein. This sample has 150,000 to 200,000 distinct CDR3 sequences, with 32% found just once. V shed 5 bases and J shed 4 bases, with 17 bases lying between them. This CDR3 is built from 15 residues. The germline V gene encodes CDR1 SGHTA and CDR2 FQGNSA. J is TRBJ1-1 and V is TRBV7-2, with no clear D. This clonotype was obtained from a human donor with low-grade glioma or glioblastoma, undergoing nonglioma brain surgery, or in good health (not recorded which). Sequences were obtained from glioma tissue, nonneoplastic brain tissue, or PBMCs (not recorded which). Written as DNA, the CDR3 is TGTGCCAGCAGCCCTAAAGAGGTGGTTGGCACTGAAGCTTTCTTT. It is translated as CASSPKEVVGTEAFF.